This passage covers 27 T cell receptor beta chains from one sample sequenced in a study of blood T cell repertoires in COVID-19. The assay was immunoSEQ multiplex PCR, and TCRdb's table has in-frame clones only and misses some. The sample includes about 180,000 clones, about four fifths of them seen just once. What was sequenced was peripheral blood. All receptors derive from a human donor in a cohort sampled during active COVID-19.

CDR3 loop: CASSPLGGNTEAFF. In DNA, the CDR3 is TGTGCCAGCAGTCCACTGGGGGGGAACACTGAAGCTTTCTTT. The chain links TRBV27 to TRBJ1-1; perhaps TRBD1 as D (5 bases). The CDR3 covers 14 residues. The V and J ends lost 5 bases and 1 base respectively, with 11 bases between them. CDR1 and CDR2 (germline): MNHEY, SMNVEV (reference sequence).

The J gene is TRBJ2-7, the V gene TRBV7-9; TRBD2 aligns across 7 bases. Germline CDR1 and CDR2: SEHNR and FQNEAQ (reference sequence). The CDR3 is 15 residues long. Trimming removed 6 bases from V and 0 bases from J; junction bases left unmatched: 8. CDR3 nucleotides: TGTGCCAGCAGTACGGGGGGTGTTTCCTCCTACGAGCAGTACTTC. It encodes CASSTGGVSSYEQYF.

V is TRBV29-1 and J is TRBJ1-1; the match to TRBD1 covers 7 bases. Trimming removed 5 bases from V and 3 bases from J; junction bases left unmatched: 9. The CDR3 runs 14 residues. From germline, CDR1 is SQVTM and CDR2 ANQGSEA. The chain's CDR3 is CSVTLTGSYTEAFF. The DNA of the CDR3 is TGCAGCGTTACTCTGACAGGGTCTTACACTGAAGCTTTCTTT.

This chain uses TRBV5-6 with TRBJ1-2, with 11 positions matching TRBD1. Germline V gives CDR1 SGHDT, CDR2 YYEEEE. This CDR3 is built from 15 residues. Germline trimming cut 4 bases from V and 2 bases from J; bases unmatched to any gene: 4. The CDR3 reads CASSLGTGGNYGYTF. Here the CDR3 DNA reads TGTGCCAGCAGCCTTGGGACAGGGGGGAACTATGGCTACACCTTC.

The chain combines TRBV18 with TRBJ2-7; 9 bases fit TRBD2. Germline V gene sequence: CDR1 KGHSH, CDR2 LQKENI. This CDR3 contains 17 residues. The V and J ends lost 3 bases and 4 bases, in that order; junction bases with no gene match: 13. The CDR3 DNA sequence: TGTGCCAGCTCACCGTCTGTAGGGCGGGGGGGCAGGTACGAGCAGTACTTC. It is translated as CASSPSVGRGGRYEQYF.

The chain combines TRBV5-6 with TRBJ1-2; 7 bases map to TRBD1. CDR3 length: 15 residues. Trimming cost V 0 bases and J 8 bases; bases outside gene matches: 10. Germline loops: CDR1 SGHDT, CDR2 YYEEEE. CDR3 protein: CASSLGTGPSGGYTF. The CDR3 coding sequence is TGTGCCAGCAGCTTGGGGACAGGCCCCTCCGGGGGCTACACCTTC. Full variable domain (rest looked up from reference TRBV5-6 and TRBJ1-2): DAGVTQSPTHLIKTRGQQVTLRCSPKSGHDTVSWYQQALGQGPQFIFQYYEEEERQRGNFPDRFSGHQFPNYSSELNVNALLLGDSALYLCASSLGTGPSGGYTFGSGTRLTVV.

This chain connects TRBV7-9 to TRBJ2-1, with D perhaps matching TRBD1 (5 bases). The CDR3 is 13 residues long. Trimming took off 4 bases at V and 5 bases at J, with 9 bases between the two ends. Germline CDR1 and CDR2: SEHNR and FQNEAQ (reference sequence). The CDR3 is CASSSQGHNEQFF. CDR3 in DNA: TGTGCCAGCAGCTCCCAGGGCCACAATGAGCAGTTCTTC.

The V and J genes are TRBV15 and TRBJ2-1; 10 bases line up with TRBD2. CDR3 size: 15 residues. Germline lookup yields CDR1 LNHNV and CDR2 YYDKDF (reference sequence). V shed 3 bases and J 6 bases; nucleotides not matched to a gene: 5. CDR3 sequence (DNA): TGTGCCACCAGCAGGAGCGGGGGGGCGGGCAATGAGCAGTTCTTC. This gives the protein CATSRSGGAGNEQFF.

The chain combines TRBV6-5 with TRBJ2-5, with a weak D call TRBD2 (6 bases). V gave up 4 bases and J gave up 4 bases, with 16 bases separating them. CDR1 is MNHEY, CDR2 SVGAGI, per germline. The CDR3 contains 15 residues. The CDR3 DNA reads TGTGCCAGCAGTTCCCCTCTGGAGGGGATAGAGACCCAGTACTTC. Protein: CASSSPLEGIETQYF.

The rearrangement uses TRBV2 and TRBJ1-1; no firm D call. The V gene lost 4 bases and the J gene lost 2 bases, with 11 bases spanning the gap. This CDR3 spans 14 amino acids. Looked up from germline, CDR1 is SNHLY and CDR2 is FYNNEI. The DNA for the CDR3 is TGTGCCAGCAGTGGTCCCCAAACAAACACTGAAGCTTTCTTT. This sequence encodes CASSGPQTNTEAFF.

The chain combines TRBV4-1 with TRBJ1-4; D may be TRBD1 (6 bases). V was cut by 6 bases and J by 8 bases, with 19 bases left in between. Germline lookup yields CDR1 MGHRA and CDR2 YSYEKL. The CDR3 totals 15 residues. The CDR3 reads CASREGGRGWEKLFF. CDR3 coding DNA: TGCGCCAGCAGGGAGGGGGGGAGAGGGTGGGAAAAACTGTTTTTT.

V usage is TRBV5-6 and J usage is TRBJ1-2; D might be TRBD1 (6 bases). Deletions cut 0 bases from V and 14 bases from J, with 14 bases between. The V gene's germline CDR1 is SGHDT and CDR2 YYEEEE. This CDR3 has 12 amino acids. The CDR3 DNA reads TGTGCCAGCAGCTTGGGGCGGGGGCCAACAACCTTC. Protein: CASSLGRGPTTF.

The J gene is TRBJ1-3, the V gene TRBV5-8; TRBD1 might be the D (5 bases). Trimming stripped 1 base from V and 0 bases from J, with 11 bases between. Germline V gives CDR1 SGHTS, CDR2 YDEGEE. This CDR3 contains 16 residues. The CDR3 is CASSLWQGGSGNTIYF. The DNA of the CDR3 is TGTGCCAGCAGCTTGTGGCAGGGAGGCTCTGGAAACACCATATATTTT.

The gene calls are TRBV11-3 and TRBJ1-1; 7 bases match TRBD1. Unmatched junction bases numbered 3, after V lost 4 bases and J lost 7 bases. Germline values: CDR1 SGHNT, CDR2 YENEEA. This CDR3 has 12 amino acids. CDR3 nucleotides: TGTGCCAGCAGCTCGGACAGGATTGAAGCTTTCTTT. Encoded protein: CASSSDRIEAFF.

The gene calls are TRBV7-6 and TRBJ2-3, with 9 nucleotides matching TRBD2. V lost 1 base and J lost 3; bases outside the gene matches: 8. CDR1 and CDR2 (germline): SGHVS, FNYEAQ. This CDR3 is built from 17 residues. Here the CDR3 DNA reads TGTGCCAGCAGCTTAGGGGTTGCGGGGGGGCTAACAGATACGCAGTATTTT. Translated, it gives CASSLGVAGGLTDTQYF.

This chain links TRBV9 with TRBJ2-1; 8 nucleotides align to TRBD2. This CDR3 is built from 15 residues. CDR1 is SGDLS and CDR2 is YYNGEE in the germline V gene. Trimming removed 0 bases from V and 5 bases from J; junction bases left unmatched: 4. The CDR3 bases are TGTGCCAGCAGCGTAGATCCGCGGGGGGACAATGAGCAGTTCTTC. Translating gives CASSVDPRGDNEQFF.

This clone was picked up a small number of times. The genes are TRBV18 and TRBJ1-3; possible D gene TRBD1, 5 bases. This CDR3 region has 14 residues. Germline assignment: CDR1 KGHSH and CDR2 LQKENI. Trimming stripped 3 bases from V and 4 bases from J, with 10 bases between. In DNA form, the CDR3 reads TGTGCCAGCTCACCCCGAACAGGCGGAAACACCATATATTTT. The encoded protein is CASSPRTGGNTIYF.

This clone was picked up a small number of times. The V and J genes are TRBV7-9 and TRBJ2-3, with a weak D call TRBD1 (6 bases). CDR3 length: 12 residues. The V gene lost 1 base and the J gene lost 8 bases, with 7 bases spanning the gap. The V gene's germline CDR1 is SEHNR and CDR2 FQNEAQ (reference sequence). The CDR3 reads CASSLEGGTQYF. CDR3 DNA: TGTGCCAGCAGCTTAGAAGGGGGTACGCAGTATTTT.

J is TRBJ2-7 and V is TRBV3-1 (or the pseudogene TRBV3-2), with 7 bases lining up with TRBD1. V dropped 4 bases and J dropped 3; count of bases not matched to a gene: 9. Per germline, CDR1 LGHDT and CDR2 YNNKEL (reference sequence). The CDR3 sequence is 15 residues long. The CDR3, as DNA: TGTGCCAGCAGCCTCCGAGGGGCAGGGGGCTACGAGCAGTACTTC. This gives the protein CASSLRGAGGYEQYF.

This chain links TRBV5-1 with TRBJ2-1, with 7 bases fitting TRBD1. The CDR3 is 15 residues long. V lost 2 bases to trimming and J lost 6 bases; unmatched junction nucleotides: 8. Germline CDR1 SGHRS, CDR2 YFSETQ. The CDR3 nucleotides read TGCGCCAGCAGCTTCACAGACAGGGTTCCCAATGAGCAGTTCTTC. This encodes CASSFTDRVPNEQFF. Filled out from reference TRBV5-1 and TRBJ2-1, the complete variable domain reads KAGVTQTPRYLIKTRGQQVTLSCSPISGHRSVSWYQQTPGQGLQFLFEYFSETQRNKGNFPGRFSGRQFSNSRSEMNVSTLELGDSALYLCASSFTDRVPNEQFFGPGTRLTVL.

The genes are TRBV6-5 and TRBJ2-5; weak D call: TRBD2 (6 bases). The CDR3 covers 14 residues. Between the trimmed V and J ends, which lost 6 bases and 2 bases, there was a span of 13 bases. The germline gives CDR1 MNHEY, CDR2 SVGAGI. CDR3 sequence reads: CASSPPGTQETQYF. Written as DNA, the CDR3 is TGTGCCAGCAGCCCCCCAGGGACTCAAGAGACCCAGTACTTC.

The rearrangement uses TRBV5-6 and TRBJ1-2, with D unclear. V dropped 5 bases and J dropped 1 base, with 12 bases sitting between them. The V gene's germline CDR1 is SGHDT and CDR2 YYEEEE. The CDR3 has 14 residues. The CDR3 sequence: CASRVRELNYGYTF. The CDR3 nucleotides are TGTGCCAGCAGAGTGAGGGAGCTTAACTATGGCTACACCTTC.

The chain carries TRBV27 and TRBJ1-1, with D maybe TRBD1 (6 bases). CDR3 length: 15 amino acids. V gave up 5 bases and J gave up 3 bases, with 16 bases separating them. Germline V CDR1 and CDR2: MNHEY, SMNVEV (reference sequence). CDR3 amino acids: CASSRSGVVDTEAFF. For the CDR3, the DNA is TGTGCCAGCAGTCGTTCAGGGGTTGTTGACACTGAAGCTTTCTTT.

The V and J genes are TRBV4-1 and TRBJ1-2, with a possible D match to TRBD1 (6 bases). The V gene lost 0 bases and the J gene lost 2 bases, with 13 bases spanning the gap. The length of the CDR3 is 16 residues. Germline CDR1 is MGHRA and CDR2 is YSYEKL. The CDR3 region has the DNA TGCGCCAGCAGCCAAGATCGTACAGGGTGGAACTATGGCTACACCTTC. Its translation: CASSQDRTGWNYGYTF.

This sequence joins TRBV5-1 and TRBJ2-2; 9 bases are a match to TRBD1. There are 15 residues in the CDR3. The germline CDR1 and CDR2 sequences are SGHRS and YFSETQ. J was trimmed by 2 bases and V by 3 bases; bases with no gene match: 2. The CDR3 here is CASSWGQGNTGELFF. In DNA, the CDR3 is TGCGCCAGCAGCTGGGGACAGGGAAACACCGGGGAGCTGTTTTTT.

The sample holds a few counts of this clone. The chain links TRBV7-9 to TRBJ1-4, with D unresolved. The ends were cut back, 2 bases at V and 0 bases at J, with 7 bases in the middle. The CDR3 covers 15 residues. From germline, CDR1 is SEHNR and CDR2 FQNEAQ (reference sequence). The chain's CDR3 is CASSLSGTTNEKLFF. DNA for the CDR3: TGTGCCAGCAGCTTAAGCGGGACAACTAATGAAAAACTGTTTTTT.

The chain joins TRBV19 to TRBJ2-3, with D maybe TRBD1 (6 bases). With 4 bases removed from V and 3 bases from J, the gap between germline ends came to 8 bases. The germline V gene has CDR1 LNHDA and CDR2 SQIVND (reference sequence). The CDR3 extends over 13 amino acids. The CDR3 DNA sequence: TGTGCCAGTAGTAACCAGGGGACAGATACGCAGTATTTT. It is translated as CASSNQGTDTQYF.